Described below is a single T cell receptor (beta chain) sequence and its context. Only in-frame clones appear in the TCRdb table, and some are missing; sequencing was by immunoSEQ multiplex PCR. The repertoire includes approximately 90,000 clones, about 94% of them detected once, and approximately 0.84% sits in the top ten. This sample is part of a study of T cell changes during pregnancy in multiple sclerosis. This CDR3 region has 14 residues. The J segment lost 6 bases and the V segment lost 1 base, leaving 4 bases of the junction unmatched. The germline V gene has CDR1 MGHRA and CDR2 YSYEKL. The sample consisted of peripheral blood, taken in the third trimester of pregnancy. This chain links TRBV4-1 with TRBJ2-3; 7 bases are shared with TRBD1. This sequence originates from a female donor with multiple sclerosis, enrolled in a pregnancy study. CDR3 in amino acids: CASSQADRADTQYF. Here the CDR3 DNA reads TGCGCCAGCAGCCAAGCCGACAGGGCCGATACGCAGTATTTT.